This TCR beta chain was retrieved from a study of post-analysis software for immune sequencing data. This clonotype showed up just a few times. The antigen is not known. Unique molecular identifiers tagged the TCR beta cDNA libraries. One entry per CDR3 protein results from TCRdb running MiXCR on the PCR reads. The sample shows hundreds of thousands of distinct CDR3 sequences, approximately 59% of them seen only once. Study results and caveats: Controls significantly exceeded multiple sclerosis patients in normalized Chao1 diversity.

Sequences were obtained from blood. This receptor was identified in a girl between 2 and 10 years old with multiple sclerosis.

CDR3 DNA sequence: TGTGCCAGCAGCCCGAGAGGGGGCACGGCAGATACGCAGTATTTT. It is translated as CASSPRGGTADTQYF. The rearrangement links TRBV14 to TRBJ2-3, with TRBD1 matching over 7 bases. Unmatched junction bases numbered 8, after V lost 4 bases and J lost 4 bases. This CDR3 has 15 residues. Germline CDR1 and CDR2: SGHDN and FVKESK.